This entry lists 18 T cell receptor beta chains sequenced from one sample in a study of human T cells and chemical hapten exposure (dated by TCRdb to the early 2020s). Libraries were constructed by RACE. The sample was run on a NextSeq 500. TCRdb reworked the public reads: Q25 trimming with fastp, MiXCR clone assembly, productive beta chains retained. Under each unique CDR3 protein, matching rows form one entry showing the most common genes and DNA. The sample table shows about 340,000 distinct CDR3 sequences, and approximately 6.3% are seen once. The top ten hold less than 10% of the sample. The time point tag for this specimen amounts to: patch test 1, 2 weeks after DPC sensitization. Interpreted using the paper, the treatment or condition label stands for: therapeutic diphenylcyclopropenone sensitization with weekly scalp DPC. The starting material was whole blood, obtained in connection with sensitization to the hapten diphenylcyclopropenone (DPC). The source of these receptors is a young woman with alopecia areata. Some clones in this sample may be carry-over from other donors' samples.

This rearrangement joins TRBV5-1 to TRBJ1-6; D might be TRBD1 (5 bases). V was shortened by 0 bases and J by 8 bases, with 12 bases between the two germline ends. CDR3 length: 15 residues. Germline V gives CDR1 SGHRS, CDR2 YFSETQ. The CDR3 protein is CASSLGGSPHSPLHF. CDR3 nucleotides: TGCGCCAGCAGCTTGGGGGGCTCACCCCATTCACCCCTCCACTTT.

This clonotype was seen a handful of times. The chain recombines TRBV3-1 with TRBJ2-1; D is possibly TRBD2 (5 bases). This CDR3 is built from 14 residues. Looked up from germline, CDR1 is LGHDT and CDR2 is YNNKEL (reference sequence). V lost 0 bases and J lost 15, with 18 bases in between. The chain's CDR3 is CASSQDTPAVRRFF. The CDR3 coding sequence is TGTGCCAGCAGCCAAGATACCCCAGCGGTTCGACGGTTCTTC.

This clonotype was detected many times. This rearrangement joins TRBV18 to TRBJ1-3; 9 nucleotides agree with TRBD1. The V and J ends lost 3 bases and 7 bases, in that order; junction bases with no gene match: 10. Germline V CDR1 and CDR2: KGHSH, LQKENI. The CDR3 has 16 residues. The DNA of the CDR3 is TGTGCCAGCTCACCCACCGGGACAGGGCACAAGAACACCATATATTTT. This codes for CASSPTGTGHKNTIYF.

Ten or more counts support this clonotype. This CDR3 is CASYQGGADTQYF. DNA for the CDR3: TGTGCCAGCTATCAAGGCGGGGCAGATACGCAGTATTTT. The chain has TRBV7-2 and TRBJ2-3; tentative D call: TRBD2 (6 bases). Trimming left V 8 bases short and J 4 bases short, with 13 bases between. The CDR3 has 13 residues. Germline CDR1 SGHTA, CDR2 FQGNSA.

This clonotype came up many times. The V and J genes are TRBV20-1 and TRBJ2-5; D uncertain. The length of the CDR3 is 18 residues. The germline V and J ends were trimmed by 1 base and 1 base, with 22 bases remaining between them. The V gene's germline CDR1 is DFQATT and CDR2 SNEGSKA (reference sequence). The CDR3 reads CSARVTLYGRPFQETQYF. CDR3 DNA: TGCAGTGCTAGAGTTACCCTGTATGGCAGACCGTTCCAAGAGACCCAGTACTTC.

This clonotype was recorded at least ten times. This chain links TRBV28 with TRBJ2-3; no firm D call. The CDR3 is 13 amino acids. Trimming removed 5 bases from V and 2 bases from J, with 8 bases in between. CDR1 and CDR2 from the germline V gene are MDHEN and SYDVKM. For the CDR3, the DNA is TGTGCCAGCAGTACCCCGAACACAGATACGCAGTATTTT. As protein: CASSTPNTDTQYF.

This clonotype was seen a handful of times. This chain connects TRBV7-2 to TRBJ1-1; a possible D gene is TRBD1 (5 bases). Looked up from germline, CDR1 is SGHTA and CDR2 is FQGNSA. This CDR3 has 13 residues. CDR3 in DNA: TGTGGGGGCCAGGCCTCCATGAACACTGAAGCTTTCTTT. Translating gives CGGQASMNTEAFF.

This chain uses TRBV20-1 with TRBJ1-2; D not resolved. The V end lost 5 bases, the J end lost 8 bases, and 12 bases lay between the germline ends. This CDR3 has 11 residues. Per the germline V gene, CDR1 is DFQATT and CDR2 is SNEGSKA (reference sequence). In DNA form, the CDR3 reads TGCAGTGCTGGTGAAGCCCTGGGCTACACCTTC. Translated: CSAGEALGYTF.

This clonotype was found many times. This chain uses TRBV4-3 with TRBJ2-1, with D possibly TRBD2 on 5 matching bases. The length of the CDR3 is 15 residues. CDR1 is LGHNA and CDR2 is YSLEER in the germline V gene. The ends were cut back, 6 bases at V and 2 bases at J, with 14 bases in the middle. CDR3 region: CASSRDRGTYNEQFF. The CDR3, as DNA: TGCGCCAGCAGTCGCGATCGGGGTACCTACAATGAGCAGTTCTTC.

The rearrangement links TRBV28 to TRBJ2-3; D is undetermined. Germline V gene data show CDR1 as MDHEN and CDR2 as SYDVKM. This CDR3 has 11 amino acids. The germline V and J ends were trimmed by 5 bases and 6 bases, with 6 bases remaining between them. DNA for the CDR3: TGTGCCAGCAGTAGGGTGGATACGCAGTATTTT. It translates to CASSRVDTQYF.

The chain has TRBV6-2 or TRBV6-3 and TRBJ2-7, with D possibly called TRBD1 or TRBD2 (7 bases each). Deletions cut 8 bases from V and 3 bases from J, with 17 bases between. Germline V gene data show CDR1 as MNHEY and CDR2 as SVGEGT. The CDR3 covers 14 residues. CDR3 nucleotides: TGTGCCAGCCGGAACCCAGGGGGGGTCTACGAGCAGTACTTC. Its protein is CASRNPGGVYEQYF.

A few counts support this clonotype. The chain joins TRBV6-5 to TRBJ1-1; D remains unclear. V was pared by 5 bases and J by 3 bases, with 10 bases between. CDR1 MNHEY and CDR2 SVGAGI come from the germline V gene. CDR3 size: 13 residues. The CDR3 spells CASSVGLDTEAFF. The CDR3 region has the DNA TGTGCCAGCAGTGTAGGGCTGGACACTGAAGCTTTCTTT.

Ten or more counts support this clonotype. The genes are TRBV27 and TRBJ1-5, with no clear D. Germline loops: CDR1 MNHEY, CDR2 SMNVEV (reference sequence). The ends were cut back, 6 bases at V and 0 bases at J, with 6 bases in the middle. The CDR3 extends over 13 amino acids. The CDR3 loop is CASSLDSNQPQHF. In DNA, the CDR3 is TGTGCCAGCAGCTTAGATAGCAATCAGCCCCAGCATTTT.

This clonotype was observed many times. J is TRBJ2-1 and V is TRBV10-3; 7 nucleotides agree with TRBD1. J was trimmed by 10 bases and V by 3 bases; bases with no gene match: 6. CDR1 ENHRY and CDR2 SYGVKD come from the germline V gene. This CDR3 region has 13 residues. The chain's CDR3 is CAISEYQGVEQFF. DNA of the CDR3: TGTGCCATCAGTGAATACCAGGGGGTGGAGCAGTTCTTC.

The CDR3 region has the DNA TGTGCCAGCAGAGATTTGGACGAGCAGTACTTC. It translates to CASRDLDEQYF. The chain combines TRBV6-2 or TRBV6-3 with TRBJ2-7, with D hard to call. There are 11 residues in the CDR3. The germline V gene has CDR1 MNHEY and CDR2 SVGEGT. Trimming removed 6 bases from V and 5 bases from J, with 8 bases in between.

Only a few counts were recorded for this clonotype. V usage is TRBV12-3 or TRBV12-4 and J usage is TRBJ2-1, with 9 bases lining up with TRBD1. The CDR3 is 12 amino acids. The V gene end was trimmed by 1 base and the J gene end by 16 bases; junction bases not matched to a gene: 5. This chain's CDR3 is CASSLGTGVQFF. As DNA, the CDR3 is TGTGCCAGCAGTTTAGGGACAGGGGTACAATTCTTC.

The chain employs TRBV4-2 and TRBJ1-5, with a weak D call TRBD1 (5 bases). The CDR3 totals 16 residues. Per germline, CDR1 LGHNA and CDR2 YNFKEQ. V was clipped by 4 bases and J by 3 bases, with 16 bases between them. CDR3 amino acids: CASSRGQQDSNQPQHF. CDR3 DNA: TGTGCCAGCAGCCGCGGCCAACAGGATTCCAATCAGCCCCAGCATTTT.

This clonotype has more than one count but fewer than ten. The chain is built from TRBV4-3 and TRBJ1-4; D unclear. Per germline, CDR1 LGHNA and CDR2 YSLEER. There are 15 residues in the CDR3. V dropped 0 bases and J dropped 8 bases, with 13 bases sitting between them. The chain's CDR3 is CASSQDAASREKLFF. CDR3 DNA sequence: TGCGCCAGCAGCCAAGATGCCGCGAGTCGAGAAAAACTGTTTTTT.